Below, 15 T cell receptor beta chains from the same sample are listed, as sequenced in a study of blood T cell repertoires in COVID-19 (dated by TCRdb to the early 2020s). The library relied on the immunoSEQ multiplex PCR assay. TCRdb obtained this table from immuneACCESS and retained in-frame rearrangements with V and J assigned. These tables miss some clones; where compared with another copy, unresolved V genes account for less than half of the shortfall, and the remainder is unexplained. The sample contains about 200,000 clones, 60% to 85% of them found a single time. About 5.5% of the sample rests with the top ten. The sample taken for sequencing was peripheral blood. These receptors all stem from a woman aged 65 to 85 with acute or convalescent COVID-19.

The V gene is TRBV10-3, the J gene TRBJ1-1, with D possibly TRBD1 on 5 matching bases. The CDR3 totals 14 residues. V lost 0 bases, J lost 7 bases, and 12 bases lay in between. Germline V CDR1 and CDR2: ENHRY, SYGVKD. CDR3 nucleotide sequence: TGTGCCATCAGTGAGTCGATCCAGGGATTTGAAGCTTTCTTT. It encodes CAISESIQGFEAFF.

This clone was recorded only once. The chain combines TRBV28 with TRBJ2-5; TRBD2 agrees at 16 bases. Germline CDR1 is MDHEN and CDR2 is SYDVKM. CDR3 length: 18 residues. Losses at the gene ends were 2 bases for V and 2 bases for J; bases not matched to a gene: 5. CDR3 region: CASSLGTSGRVSQETQYF. The CDR3 region has the DNA TGTGCCAGCAGTTTAGGGACTAGCGGGAGGGTTTCTCAAGAGACCCAGTACTTC.

The chain is built from TRBV6-5 and TRBJ2-3; a weak D match, TRBD1 (6 bases). Germline lookup yields CDR1 MNHEY and CDR2 SVGAGI. V was cut by 7 bases and J by 0 bases, with 14 bases left in between. The CDR3 runs 15 residues. The CDR3 loop is CASTRQVTSTDTQYF. The CDR3 DNA reads as TGTGCCAGCACCCGACAGGTTACTAGCACAGATACGCAGTATTTT.

This clone has just a few counts. The chain has TRBV2 and TRBJ2-3, with 9 bases identical to TRBD2. Losses at the gene ends were 2 bases for V and 3 bases for J; bases not matched to a gene: 6. The CDR3 runs 16 residues. Germline V gives CDR1 SNHLY, CDR2 FYNNEI. The CDR3, as DNA: TGTGCCAGCAGTGAATTGGCTAGCGGGACGACAGATACGCAGTATTTT. Translation gives CASSELASGTTDTQYF. Filled out from reference TRBV2 and TRBJ2-3, the complete variable domain reads EPEVTQTPSHQVTQMGQEVILRCVPISNHLYFYWYRQILGQKVEFLVSFYNNEISEKSEIFDDQFSVERPDGSNFTLKIRSTKLEDSAMYFCASSELASGTTDTQYFGPGTRLTVL.

In its sample, this clone was seen once. The J gene is TRBJ2-2, the V gene TRBV3-1 (or the pseudogene TRBV3-2), with D maybe TRBD2 (7 bases). Germline CDR1 is LGHDT and CDR2 is YNNKEL (reference sequence). The CDR3 has 17 residues. V was shortened by 1 base and J by 4 bases, with 16 bases between the two germline ends. This CDR3 is CASSQGGGGRGTGELFF. The DNA for the CDR3 is TGTGCCAGCAGCCAAGGAGGGGGTGGGAGGGGCACCGGGGAGCTGTTTTTT.

The chain employs TRBV28 and TRBJ1-2, with 11 positions matching TRBD1. The CDR3 has 20 residues. The V gene end was trimmed by 1 base and the J gene end by 6 bases; junction bases not matched to a gene: 19. Germline assignment: CDR1 MDHEN and CDR2 SYDVKM. CDR3 loop: CASSLYSPSIGQGAQDGYTF. CDR3 DNA: TGTGCCAGCAGTTTATATTCCCCGAGTATAGGACAGGGGGCGCAAGATGGCTACACCTTC.

V gene TRBV10-2 combines with J gene TRBJ2-3; D remains unclear. Between the trimmed V and J ends, which lost 4 bases and 4 bases, there was a span of 6 bases. The CDR3 has 12 amino acids. Looked up from germline, CDR1 is WSHSY and CDR2 is SAAADI. The CDR3, as DNA: TGCGCCAGCAGTGCTATCGCAGATACGCAGTATTTT. It encodes CASSAIADTQYF.

The chain employs TRBV2 and TRBJ2-2, with 11 bases matching TRBD1. CDR1 SNHLY and CDR2 FYNNEI come from the germline V gene. J was trimmed by 4 bases and V by 11 bases; bases with no gene match: 9. This CDR3 region has 15 residues. In DNA form, the CDR3 reads TGTGCCGGACGTTCCGGGACAGGGGGCACCGGGGAGCTGTTTTTT. It codes for CAGRSGTGGTGELFF.

V and J are TRBV6-6 and TRBJ1-5; 9 nucleotides align to TRBD1. The CDR3 loop spans 16 amino acids. CDR1 and CDR2 from the germline V gene are MNHNY and SVGAGI (reference sequence). Trimming at V came to 6 bases and at J to 3 bases, leaving 9 bases not matched to a gene. The CDR3 DNA sequence: TGTGCCAGCAGCCCTCCGGGACAGGGTCACAATCAGCCCCAGCATTTT. Translating it yields CASSPPGQGHNQPQHF.

The chain is built from TRBV6-4 and TRBJ2-1; TRBD2 is a possible D gene (6 bases). The CDR3 consists of 13 residues. Germline CDR1 and CDR2: MRHNA and SNTAGT. Trimming pared 5 bases from V and 10 bases from J, leaving 15 bases between. CDR3 sequence reads: CASSLARDSEQFF. The CDR3, as DNA: TGTGCCAGCAGTCTCGCCCGGGACTCCGAGCAGTTCTTC.

The chain couples TRBV6-6 to TRBJ2-7; 11 positions agree with TRBD1. This CDR3 has 14 residues. Germline-derived CDR1 and CDR2 are MNHNY and SVGAGI (reference sequence). J gave up 4 bases and V 2 bases, and 1 base lay outside the gene matches. CDR3 sequence (DNA): TGTGCCAGCAGTTACGGGACAGGGGGTTACGAGCAGTACTTC. Translating it yields CASSYGTGGYEQYF.

V is TRBV5-8 and J is TRBJ1-6; D might be TRBD1 (6 bases). V shed 3 bases and J shed 6 bases, with 7 bases lying between them. The length of the CDR3 is 13 residues. Germline V lookup: CDR1 SGHTS, CDR2 YDEGEE. The CDR3 region is CASSWDTNSPLHF. CDR3 nucleotide sequence: TGTGCCAGCAGCTGGGACACTAATTCACCCCTCCACTTT. Together with reference TRBV5-8 and TRBJ1-6, the CDR3 gives the full variable domain: EAGVTQSPTHLIKTRGQQATLRCSPISGHTSVYWYQQALGLGLQFLLWYDEGEERNRGNFPPRFSGRQFPNYSSELNVNALELEDSALYLCASSWDTNSPLHFGNGTRLTVT.

This clone was recorded a few times. V and J are TRBV29-1 and TRBJ2-5; TRBD2 aligns across 12 bases. This CDR3 has 13 residues. Looked up from germline, CDR1 is SQVTM and CDR2 is ANQGSEA. The CDR3: CSATSGGQETQYF. DNA for the CDR3: TGCAGTGCGACTAGCGGGGGTCAAGAGACCCAGTACTTC. Full variable domain (missing parts from reference TRBV29-1 and TRBJ2-5): SAVISQKPSRDICQRGTSLTIQCQVDSQVTMMFWYRQQPGQSLTLIATANQGSEATYESGFVIDKFPISRPNLTFSTLTVSNMSPEDSSIYLCSATSGGQETQYFGPGTRLLVL.

The chain has TRBV10-3 and TRBJ1-5; a possible D gene is TRBD1 (6 bases). This CDR3 has 13 amino acids. V shed 6 bases and J shed 5 bases, with 11 bases lying between them. CDR1 and CDR2 from the germline V gene are ENHRY and SYGVKD. The CDR3 sequence is CAIRQGPDQPQHF. The CDR3, as DNA: TGTGCCATCAGACAGGGACCAGATCAGCCCCAGCATTTT.

This clone came up a few times. For the CDR3, the DNA is TGTGCCAGCAGCCGGGGGGGGACCCGATCTGGAAACACCATATATTTT. Encoded protein: CASSRGGTRSGNTIYF. This chain links TRBV21-1 with TRBJ1-3. TRBV21-1 has pseudogene status. This CDR3 comprises 16 residues.